Presented here are 27 T cell receptor beta chains from one specimen sequenced in a study of shared clonotypes between healthy human individuals. Data came from immunoSEQ multiplex PCR; TCRdb stores just in-frame clones and leaves some out. The repertoire consists of more than 1,200,000 clones, with 97% to 99% occurring once and the leading ten covering over 0.3%. Input material: naive CD4+ T cells sorted from blood. Subset given: CD45RA+ positively selected. These receptors were obtained from a young man in good health.

CDR3 in DNA: TGTGCCAGCAAGGTGTCAAACACCGGGGAGCTGTTTTTT. It is translated as CASKVSNTGELFF. This chain joins TRBV25-1 and TRBJ2-2; D remains ambiguous. V shed 7 bases and J shed 2 bases, with 8 bases lying between them. The V gene's germline CDR1 is MGHDK and CDR2 SYGVNS. The CDR3 spans 13 residues.

The V and J genes are TRBV28 and TRBJ2-1, with 11 positions matching TRBD2. In germline, CDR1 is MDHEN, CDR2 SYDVKM. The V and J ends lost 6 bases and 5 bases, in that order; junction bases with no gene match: 9. This CDR3 has 16 residues. The CDR3 reads CASRRILAGADNEQFF. Written as DNA, the CDR3 is TGTGCCAGCAGACGTATACTAGCGGGAGCTGACAATGAGCAGTTCTTC.

V gene TRBV10-2 combines with J gene TRBJ1-4; D call uncertain. This CDR3 is built from 12 residues. Germline CDR1 reads WSHSY; CDR2 reads SAAADI. Between the trimmed V and J ends, which lost 3 bases and 3 bases, there was a span of 2 bases. In DNA form, the CDR3 reads TGCGCCAGCAGTGATCCTAATGAAAAACTGTTTTTT. Translation gives CASSDPNEKLFF.

This chain uses TRBV6-5 with TRBJ1-5; D is unclear. V lost 0 bases and J lost 7, with 13 bases in between. The CDR3 is 15 residues long. The germline V gene has CDR1 MNHEY and CDR2 SVGAGI. The CDR3: CASSYSTDTAQPQHF. The DNA of the CDR3 is TGTGCCAGCAGTTACTCGACGGATACGGCACAGCCCCAGCATTTT.

The chain links TRBV6-5 to TRBJ2-1; 7 bases agree with TRBD2. Germline assignment: CDR1 MNHEY and CDR2 SVGAGI. Unmatched junction bases numbered 11, after V lost 5 bases and J lost 7 bases. The CDR3 runs 15 residues. The CDR3 sequence is CASSSLWRERNEQFF. The CDR3 region has the DNA TGTGCCAGCAGTAGCCTGTGGCGGGAGAGGAATGAGCAGTTCTTC.

The rearrangement joins TRBV5-1 to TRBJ2-1, with 7 bases lining up with TRBD1. The germline V gene encodes CDR1 SGHRS and CDR2 YFSETQ. Trimming removed 4 bases from V and 4 bases from J; junction bases left unmatched: 11. The CDR3 consists of 16 residues. The CDR3 loop reads CASSTITGAQYNEQFF. For the CDR3, the DNA is TGCGCCAGCAGCACTATTACAGGGGCCCAATACAATGAGCAGTTCTTC.

The chain couples TRBV13 to TRBJ1-3; D is ambiguous. Germline CDR1 reads PRHDT; CDR2 reads FYEKMQ (reference sequence). V dropped 1 base and J dropped 0 bases, with 4 bases sitting between them. CDR3 length equals 14 residues. The CDR3, as DNA: TGTGCCAGCAGCTTAGACATCTCTGGAAACACCATATATTTT. This encodes CASSLDISGNTIYF.

The genes are TRBV5-6 and TRBJ2-7; D possibly corresponds to TRBD2 (5 bases). The V end lost 1 base, the J end lost 0 bases, and 17 bases lay between the germline ends. The CDR3 runs to 17 residues. The germline V gene has CDR1 SGHDT and CDR2 YYEEEE. CDR3 sequence: CASSLYGEGPISYEQYF. CDR3 coding DNA: TGTGCCAGCAGCTTGTACGGTGAGGGCCCGATCTCCTACGAGCAGTACTTC.

The chain is built from TRBV30 and TRBJ1-4; perhaps TRBD1 as D (6 bases). This CDR3 is built from 13 residues. Germline CDR1 is GTSNPN and CDR2 is SVGIG (reference sequence). V shed 4 bases and J shed 8 bases, with 14 bases lying between them. This chain's CDR3 is CAWKPGHREKLFF. The CDR3, as DNA: TGTGCCTGGAAACCGGGACACCGAGAAAAACTGTTTTTT.

The J gene is TRBJ2-7, the V gene TRBV18; 7 positions agree with TRBD1. The CDR3 has 14 amino acids. V dropped 5 bases and J dropped 4; count of bases not matched to a gene: 8. From germline, CDR1 is KGHSH and CDR2 LQKENI. The DNA of the CDR3 is TGTGCCAGCTCAGTAACAGGGGTTGCGTACGAGCAGTACTTC. Its protein product is CASSVTGVAYEQYF.

The V gene is TRBV7-2, the J gene TRBJ2-5; D uncertain. This CDR3 is built from 15 residues. Germline V gives CDR1 SGHTA, CDR2 FQGNSA. Trimming pared 2 bases from V and 5 bases from J, leaving 15 bases between. The CDR3 DNA reads as TGTGCCAGCAGCTTATTGGTCCTAATGATGGAGACCCAGTACTTC. Translated: CASSLLVLMMETQYF.

The chain has TRBV5-1 and TRBJ1-1; D may be TRBD1 (6 bases). Germline-derived CDR1 and CDR2 are SGHRS and YFSETQ. CDR3 length: 16 residues. With 6 bases removed from V and 2 bases from J, the gap between germline ends came to 20 bases. CDR3 amino acids: CASNEIPTGLNTEAFF. Written as DNA, the CDR3 is TGCGCCAGCAATGAAATCCCCACAGGGCTCAACACTGAAGCTTTCTTT.

This chain joins TRBV7-9 and TRBJ2-7; D is perhaps TRBD1 (5 bases). This CDR3 comprises 12 residues. With 5 bases removed from V and 7 bases from J, the gap between germline ends came to 12 bases. Per the germline V gene, CDR1 is SEHNR and CDR2 is FQNEAQ (reference sequence). The CDR3 sequence is CASSGTPGEQYF. In DNA form, the CDR3 reads TGTGCCAGCAGCGGTACGCCAGGGGAGCAGTACTTC.

The chain employs TRBV30 and TRBJ2-1, with 10 bases identical to TRBD2. With V trimmed by 2 bases and J by 7 bases, 5 bases remained unmatched. Looked up from germline, CDR1 is GTSNPN and CDR2 is SVGIG (reference sequence). The CDR3 has 14 amino acids. The CDR3 sequence is CAWSSTSGVNEQFF. CDR3 sequence (DNA): TGTGCCTGGAGTTCAACTAGCGGGGTTAATGAGCAGTTCTTC. Using reference TRBV30 and TRBJ2-1 for the parts outside the CDR3, the full variable domain is SQTIHQWPATLVQPVGSPLSLECTVEGTSNPNLYWYRQAAGRGLQLLFYSVGIGQISSEVPQNLSASRPQDRQFILSSKKLLLSDSGFYLCAWSSTSGVNEQFFGPGTRLTVL.

The chain is built from TRBV6-5 and TRBJ1-2; no definite D call. V was trimmed by 0 bases and J by 6 bases, leaving 11 bases between them. The V gene's germline CDR1 is MNHEY and CDR2 SVGAGI. CDR3 size: 14 residues. This CDR3 reads CASSYSTGVHGYTF. DNA of the CDR3: TGTGCCAGCAGTTACTCGACCGGGGTGCATGGCTACACCTTC.

This chain joins TRBV15 and TRBJ1-2, with D possibly matching TRBD1 (5 bases). The germline CDR1 and CDR2 sequences are LNHNV and YYDKDF (reference sequence). Trimming removed 3 bases from V and 3 bases from J, with 17 bases in between. CDR3 length: 16 residues. The CDR3 here is CATSRRDELSDYGYTF. The CDR3 region has the DNA TGTGCCACCAGCAGGCGGGACGAATTATCCGACTATGGCTACACCTTC.

This chain joins TRBV7-6 and TRBJ1-5; the match to TRBD1 covers 7 bases. CDR1 and CDR2 from the germline V gene are SGHVS and FNYEAQ. With V trimmed by 5 bases and J by 4 bases, 8 bases remained unmatched. The CDR3 spans 15 residues. The DNA for the CDR3 is TGTGCCAGCAGCCCGGAAGACAGGGCTAATCAGCCCCAGCATTTT. Amino acid sequence: CASSPEDRANQPQHF.

The chain uses TRBV30 and TRBJ2-5; D is possibly TRBD2 (5 bases). The germline V gene encodes CDR1 GTSNPN and CDR2 SVGIG (reference sequence). The CDR3 is 13 amino acids. V was cut by 5 bases and J by 4 bases, with 14 bases left in between. The CDR3 coding sequence is TGTGCCTGGGGGCGTTGGCGGGCAGAGACCCAGTACTTC. Its translation is CAWGRWRAETQYF.

This chain connects TRBV6-1 to TRBJ1-4; D uncertain. V lost 10 bases to trimming and J lost 0 bases, with 15 bases between them. CDR3 size: 15 residues. Germline V CDR1 and CDR2: MNHNS, SASEGT. The chain's CDR3 is CATKNRATTNEKLFF. The DNA of the CDR3 is TGTGCCACGAAAAACCGGGCGACAACTAATGAAAAACTGTTTTTT.

The genes are TRBV20-1 and TRBJ2-7, with 7 bases aligning to TRBD2. CDR3 length equals 11 residues. Trimming cost V 8 bases and J 6 bases; bases outside gene matches: 7. Looked up from germline, CDR1 is DFQATT and CDR2 is SNEGSKA (reference sequence). CDR3 residues: CSTSTGGEQYF. CDR3 in DNA: TGCAGTACATCCACGGGAGGCGAGCAGTACTTC.

The V and J genes are TRBV27 and TRBJ2-5; D is uncertain. Germline CDR1 MNHEY, CDR2 SMNVEV (reference sequence). The V and J ends lost 4 bases and 3 bases respectively, with 15 bases between them. The CDR3 length is 15 residues. In nucleotides, the CDR3 is TGTGCCAGCAGTTCTTCTCAAAGGGTTGAAGAGACCCAGTACTTC. Its translation: CASSSSQRVEETQYF.

This sequence joins TRBV10-2 and TRBJ2-2; D not certain. In germline, CDR1 is WSHSY, CDR2 SAAADI. With 5 bases removed from V and 1 base from J, the gap between germline ends came to 5 bases. This CDR3 spans 13 amino acids. The CDR3 bases are TGCGCCAGCAGTCGCAGGAACACCGGGGAGCTGTTTTTT. Translating it yields CASSRRNTGELFF.

V usage is TRBV28 and J usage is TRBJ2-7; D unresolved. Looked up from germline, CDR1 is MDHEN and CDR2 is SYDVKM. V lost 1 base to trimming and J lost 0 bases, with 4 bases between them. The CDR3 is 13 residues long. This CDR3 is CASSLSSSYEQYF. The CDR3 DNA is TGTGCCAGCAGTTTATCGAGCTCCTACGAGCAGTACTTC.

V and J are TRBV6-4 and TRBJ1-5; 7 bases map to TRBD1. Germline V CDR1 and CDR2: MRHNA, SNTAGT. This CDR3 contains 16 residues. With 5 bases clipped from V and 0 bases from J, the junction kept 7 bases outside the gene matches. The CDR3 region has the DNA TGTGCCAGCAGTACGGAGAGGGACAGTAGCAATCAGCCCCAGCATTTT. Translated: CASSTERDSSNQPQHF.

This clone showed up just once. Other DNA sequences in the same sample also yield this CDR3. The chain uses TRBV19 and TRBJ1-1, with unresolved D. The germline V and J ends were trimmed by 2 bases and 2 bases, with 9 bases remaining between them. Germline CDR1 reads LNHDA; CDR2 reads SQIVND (reference sequence). CDR3 size: 14 residues. This CDR3 reads CASSIRGGNTEAFF. CDR3 nucleotide sequence: TGTGCCAGTAGTATACGAGGTGGTAACACTGAAGCTTTCTTT.

This clone was detected only once. The chain is built from TRBV11-2 and TRBJ2-5; possible D gene TRBD2, 6 bases. The V end lost 3 bases, the J end lost 5 bases, and 13 bases lay between the germline ends. Germline CDR1 reads SGHAT; CDR2 reads FQNNGV. The length of the CDR3 is 14 residues. The CDR3, as DNA: TGTGCCAGCAGCTTGGGGGGTCGGGGGGAGACCCAGTACTTC. Protein: CASSLGGRGETQYF.

The V gene is TRBV9, the J gene TRBJ2-1, with D maybe TRBD1 (6 bases). The germline V gene encodes CDR1 SGDLS and CDR2 YYNGEE. Trimming took off 4 bases at V and 10 bases at J, with 18 bases between the two ends. The CDR3 runs 14 residues. CDR3 nucleotides: TGTGCCAGCAGCATAGCCGGACAGTCCGTAGAGCAGTTCTTC. It is translated as CASSIAGQSVEQFF.